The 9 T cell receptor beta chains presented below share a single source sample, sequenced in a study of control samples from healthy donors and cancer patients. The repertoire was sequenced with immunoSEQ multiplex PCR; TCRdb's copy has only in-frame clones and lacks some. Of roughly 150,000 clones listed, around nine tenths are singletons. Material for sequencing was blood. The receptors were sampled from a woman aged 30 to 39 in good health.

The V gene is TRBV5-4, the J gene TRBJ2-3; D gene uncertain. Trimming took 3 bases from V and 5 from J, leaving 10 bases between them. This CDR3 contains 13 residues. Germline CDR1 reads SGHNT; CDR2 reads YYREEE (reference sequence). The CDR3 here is CASSSSWEDTQYF. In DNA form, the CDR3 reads TGTGCCAGCAGCTCCTCGTGGGAAGATACGCAGTATTTT. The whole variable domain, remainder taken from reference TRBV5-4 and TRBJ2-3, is ETGVTQSPTHLIKTRGQQVTLRCSSQSGHNTVSWYQQALGQGPQFIFQYYREEENGRGNFPPRFSGLQFPNYSSELNVNALELDDSALYLCASSSSWEDTQYFGPGTRLTVL.

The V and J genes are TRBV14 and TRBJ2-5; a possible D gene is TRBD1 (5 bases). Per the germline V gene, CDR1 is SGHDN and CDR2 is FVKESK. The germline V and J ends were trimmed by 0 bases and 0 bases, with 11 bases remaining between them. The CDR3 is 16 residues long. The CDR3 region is CASSQDFGQNQETQYF. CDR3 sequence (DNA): TGTGCCAGCAGCCAAGATTTCGGACAAAACCAAGAGACCCAGTACTTC.

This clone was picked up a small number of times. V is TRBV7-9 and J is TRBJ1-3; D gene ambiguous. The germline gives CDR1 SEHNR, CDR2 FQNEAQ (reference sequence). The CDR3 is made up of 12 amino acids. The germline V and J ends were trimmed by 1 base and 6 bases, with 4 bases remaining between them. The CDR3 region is CASSLDPNTIYF. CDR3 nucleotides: TGTGCCAGCAGCTTAGACCCAAACACCATATATTTT. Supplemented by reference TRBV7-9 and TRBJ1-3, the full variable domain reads DTGVSQNPRHKITKRGQNVTFRCDPISEHNRLYWYRQTLGQGPEFLTYFQNEAQLEKSRLLSDRFSAERPKGSFSTLEIQRTEQGDSAMYLCASSLDPNTIYFGEGSWLTVV.

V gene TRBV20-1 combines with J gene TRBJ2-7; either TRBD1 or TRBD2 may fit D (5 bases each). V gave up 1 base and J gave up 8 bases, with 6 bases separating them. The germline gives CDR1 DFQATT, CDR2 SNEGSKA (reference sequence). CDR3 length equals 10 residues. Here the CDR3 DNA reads TGCAGTGCTAGAGCGGGGCAGCAGTACTTC. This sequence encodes CSARAGQQYF.

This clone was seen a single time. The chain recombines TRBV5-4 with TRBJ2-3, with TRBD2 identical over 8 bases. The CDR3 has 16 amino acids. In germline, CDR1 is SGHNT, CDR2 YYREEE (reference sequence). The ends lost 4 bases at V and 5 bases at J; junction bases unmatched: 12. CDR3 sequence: CASSHGTRLSGDTQYF. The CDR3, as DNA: TGTGCCAGCAGCCACGGGACTAGACTTAGCGGAGATACGCAGTATTTT.

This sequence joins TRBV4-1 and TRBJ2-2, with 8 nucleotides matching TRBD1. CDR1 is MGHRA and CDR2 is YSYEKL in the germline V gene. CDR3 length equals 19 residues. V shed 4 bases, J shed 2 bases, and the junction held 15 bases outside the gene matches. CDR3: CASSRGALRQGKNTGELFF. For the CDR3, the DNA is TGCGCCAGCAGCCGGGGGGCACTTCGACAGGGGAAAAACACCGGGGAGCTGTTTTTT.

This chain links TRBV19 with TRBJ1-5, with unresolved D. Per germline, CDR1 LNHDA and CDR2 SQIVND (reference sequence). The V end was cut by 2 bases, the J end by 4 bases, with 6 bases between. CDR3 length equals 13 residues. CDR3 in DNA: TGTGCCAGTAGTATAACGGGAAATCAGCCCCAGCATTTT. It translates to CASSITGNQPQHF.

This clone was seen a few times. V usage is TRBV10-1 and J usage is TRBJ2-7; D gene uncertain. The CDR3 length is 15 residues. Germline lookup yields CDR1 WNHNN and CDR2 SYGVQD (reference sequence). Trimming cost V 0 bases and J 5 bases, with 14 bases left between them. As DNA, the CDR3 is TGCGCCAGCAGTGAGTCACTGGTAAACCCGCACGAGCAGTACTTC. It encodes CASSESLVNPHEQYF.

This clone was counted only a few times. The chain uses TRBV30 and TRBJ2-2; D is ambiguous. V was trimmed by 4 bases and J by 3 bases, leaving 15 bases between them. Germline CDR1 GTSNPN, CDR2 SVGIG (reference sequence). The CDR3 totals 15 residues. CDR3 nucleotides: TGTGCCTGGACGAACCCGGGCTTCCACACCGGGGAGCTGTTTTTT. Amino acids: CAWTNPGFHTGELFF.